Each of the 16 T cell receptor beta chains below was sequenced from the same sample in a study of blood T cells in healthy people across ages. Using a J-beta primer mix together with a sample-barcoded 5' primer, a second PCR was run for 7 to 11 cycles. One entry per CDR3 protein, called by TCRdb with MiXCR from the 5' RACE reads. The profile shows more than 650,000 distinct CDR3 sequences, around 25% of them singletons. This sample was also put to use in a study of T cells of mothers and their children.

The sample consisted of blood. Every receptor here comes from a boy between 5 and 17 years old in good health.

This chain uses TRBV5-1 with TRBJ2-2; 8 positions agree with TRBD2. J was trimmed by 0 bases and V by 3 bases; bases with no gene match: 4. The CDR3 runs 16 residues. Germline CDR1 SGHRS, CDR2 YFSETQ. For the CDR3, the DNA is TGCGCCAGCAGCTCCGCGGGGGGATCGAACACCGGGGAGCTGTTTTTT. Amino acids: CASSSAGGSNTGELFF. The whole variable domain, filled in from reference TRBV5-1 and TRBJ2-2, reads KAGVTQTPRYLIKTRGQQVTLSCSPISGHRSVSWYQQTPGQGLQFLFEYFSETQRNKGNFPGRFSGRQFSNSRSEMNVSTLELGDSALYLCASSSAGGSNTGELFFGEGSRLTVL.

This clonotype has more than one count but fewer than ten. V usage is TRBV20-1 and J usage is TRBJ2-5; 10 bases line up with TRBD1. Germline V gene data show CDR1 as DFQATT and CDR2 as SNEGSKA (reference sequence). The CDR3 runs to 14 residues. Trimming cost V 2 bases and J 5 bases; bases outside gene matches: 5. The CDR3 reads CSARRDRGTETQYF. In DNA, the CDR3 is TGCAGTGCTAGACGGGACAGGGGAACGGAGACCCAGTACTTC.

This clonotype was recorded a few times. The chain couples TRBV12-3 or TRBV12-4 to TRBJ1-1; 7 bases map to TRBD1. CDR3 size: 12 residues. The V segment lost 6 bases and the J segment 7 bases; nucleotides outside the gene matches: 5. CDR3 amino acids: CASSRTGDEAFF. CDR3 nucleotide sequence: TGTGCCAGCAGCCGGACAGGAGATGAAGCTTTCTTT.

This clonotype was detected a few times. The V and J genes are TRBV2 and TRBJ2-5; 7 bases line up with TRBD1. Gene TRBJ2-1 matches the end of the DNA better, so the J call may be wrong. Germline CDR1 reads SNHLY; CDR2 reads FYNNEI. CDR3 size: 13 residues. The CDR3 region is CASTTGAVNEQFF. For the CDR3, the DNA is TGTGCCAGCACTACAGGGGCGGTCAATGAGCAGTTCTTC.

Turning to this clonotype: A read error may produce the germline difference seen at one junction end. The rearrangement links TRBV5-3 to TRBJ1-1; 7 nucleotides agree with TRBD1. TRBV5-3 belongs to the ORF category, with a function that is uncertain. The CDR3 contains 13 residues. CDR3 DNA sequence: TGTGTCAGAAGCTTGGACGGGGGACAGGAAGCTTTCTTT. It encodes CVRSLDGGQEAFF.

This clonotype was seen a few times. V and J are TRBV15 and TRBJ2-7; tentative D call: TRBD1 (6 bases). CDR1 is LNHNV, CDR2 YYDKDF, per germline (reference sequence). This CDR3 region has 14 residues. Trimming left V 0 bases short and J 6 bases short, with 12 bases between. Written as DNA, the CDR3 is TGTGCCACCAGCAGAGATAACAGGGCGGGCGAGCAGTACTTC. This gives the protein CATSRDNRAGEQYF.

This clonotype was detected a few times. One end of the junction varies from germline; a read error may be responsible. The rearrangement uses TRBV4-1 and TRBJ1-3, with D unclear. CDR1 and CDR2 (germline): MGHRA, YSYEKL. There are 12 residues in the CDR3. The CDR3 DNA reads as TGCGCCAGCAGCCGGACTGGAAACACCATATACTTT. Its translation: CASSRTGNTIYF.

The CDR3 is CSAEPGTDTQYF. The CDR3 DNA sequence: TGCAGCGCAGAACCGGGGACAGATACGCAGTATTTT. The chain couples TRBV29-1 to TRBJ2-3; D may be TRBD2 (5 bases). Trimming pared 7 bases from V and 3 bases from J, leaving 11 bases between. CDR1 is SQVTM, CDR2 ANQGSEA, per germline. The CDR3 sequence is 12 residues long.

This clonotype occurred a few times. This chain joins TRBV10-3 and TRBJ2-3; D gene uncertain. V was shortened by 2 bases and J by 6 bases, with 6 bases between the two germline ends. The germline V gene has CDR1 ENHRY and CDR2 SYGVKD. CDR3 length: 12 residues. The CDR3, as DNA: TGTGCCATCAGTGAGGTCGGGGATACGCAGTATTTT. It codes for CAISEVGDTQYF.

This chain links TRBV20-1 with TRBJ2-1; no definite D call. Germline CDR1 and CDR2: DFQATT and SNEGSKA (reference sequence). CDR3 length: 11 amino acids. Trimming removed 2 bases at V and 8 bases at J, with 7 bases between. CDR3 amino acids: CSARHEDEQFF. In DNA, the CDR3 is TGCAGTGCTAGACACGAGGATGAGCAGTTCTTC.

This clonotype showed up just a few times. J is TRBJ1-3 and V is TRBV4-1; unclear D gene. This CDR3 comprises 15 residues. The germline V and J ends were trimmed by 1 base and 2 bases, with 9 bases remaining between them. Looked up from germline, CDR1 is MGHRA and CDR2 is YSYEKL. The CDR3 DNA reads TGCGCCAGCAGCCAAGTTGCGGGAACTGGAAACACCATATATTTT. It codes for CASSQVAGTGNTIYF.

The sample holds a few counts of this clonotype. CDR3 bases: TGTGCCTGGAGTGTACGAGGGCTTCCATCCTACAATGAGCAGTTCTTC. Encoded protein: CAWSVRGLPSYNEQFF. The chain recombines TRBV30 with TRBJ2-1, with D perhaps matching TRBD2 (5 bases). V shed 0 bases and J shed 1 base, with 13 bases lying between them. The CDR3 loop spans 16 amino acids. Germline loops: CDR1 GTSNPN, CDR2 SVGIG (reference sequence).

This clonotype came up a few times. This chain links TRBV6-5 with TRBJ1-2, with 7 bases aligning to TRBD1. Unmatched junction bases numbered 5, after V lost 5 bases and J lost 8 bases. The CDR3 is 12 amino acids. Germline V gives CDR1 MNHEY, CDR2 SVGAGI. CDR3 in DNA: TGTGCCAGCAGTCAGACAGGGAAGGGCTACACCTTC. Protein: CASSQTGKGYTF.

The chain couples TRBV5-1 to TRBJ2-3; 7 bases match TRBD2. The CDR3 extends over 15 amino acids. V shed 1 base and J 2 bases; nucleotides not matched to a gene: 4. The V gene's germline CDR1 is SGHRS and CDR2 YFSETQ. This CDR3 is CASSLSGVNTDTQYF. In DNA, the CDR3 is TGCGCCAGCAGCTTGAGCGGGGTCAACACAGATACGCAGTATTTT.

The V and J genes are TRBV9 and TRBJ2-5; D possibly uses TRBD1 or TRBD2 (6 bases each). The J call may be incorrect, as the DNA end agrees better with TRBJ2-1. The CDR3 runs to 15 residues. CDR1 is SGDLS and CDR2 is YYNGEE in the germline V gene. This CDR3 reads CASSRGTKNYNEQFF. For the CDR3, the DNA is TGTGCCAGCAGTCGCGGGACAAAAAATTACAATGAGCAGTTCTTC.

V gene TRBV29-1 combines with J gene TRBJ1-4, with 8 bases matching TRBD1. V was pared by 6 bases and J by 8 bases, with 8 bases of the junction left unmatched. Germline CDR1 reads SQVTM; CDR2 reads ANQGSEA. The CDR3 is 13 residues long. The CDR3 nucleotides read TGCAGCGTCGCCCGACAGGGGAACGAAAAACTGTTTTTT. It is translated as CSVARQGNEKLFF.